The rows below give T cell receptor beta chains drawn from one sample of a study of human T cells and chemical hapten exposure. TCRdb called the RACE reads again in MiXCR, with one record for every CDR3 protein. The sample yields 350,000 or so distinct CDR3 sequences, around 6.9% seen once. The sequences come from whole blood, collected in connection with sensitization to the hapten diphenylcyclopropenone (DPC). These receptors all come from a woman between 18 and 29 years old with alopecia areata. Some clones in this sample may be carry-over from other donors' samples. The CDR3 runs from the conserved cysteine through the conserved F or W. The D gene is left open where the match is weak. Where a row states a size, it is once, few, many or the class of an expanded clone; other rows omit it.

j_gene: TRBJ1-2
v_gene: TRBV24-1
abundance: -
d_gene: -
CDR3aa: CATSESYRSGYTF
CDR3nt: TGTGCCACCAGTGAGAGTTACAGAAGTGGCTACACCTTC

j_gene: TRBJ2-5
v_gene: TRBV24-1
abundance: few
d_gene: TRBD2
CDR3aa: CATSEWTSGEETQYF
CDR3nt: TGTGCCACCAGTGAGTGGACTAGCGGGGAAGAGACCCAGTACTTC

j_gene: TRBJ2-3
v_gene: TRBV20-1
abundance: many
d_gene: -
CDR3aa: CSARETKNTDTQYF
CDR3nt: TGCAGTGCTAGGGAGACTAAAAACACAGATACGCAGTATTTT

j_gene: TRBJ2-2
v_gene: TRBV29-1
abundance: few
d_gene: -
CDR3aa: CSVVPAGKAYTGELFF
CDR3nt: TGCAGCGTTGTTCCGGCAGGGAAGGCGTACACCGGGGAGCTGTTTTTT

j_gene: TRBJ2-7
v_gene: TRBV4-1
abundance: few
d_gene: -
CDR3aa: CASSQDYDFYEQYF
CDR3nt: TGCGCCAGCAGCCAAGATTACGATTTCTACGAGCAGTACTTC

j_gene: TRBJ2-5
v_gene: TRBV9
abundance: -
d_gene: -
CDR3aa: CASSQAAPETQYF
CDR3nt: TGTGCCAGCAGTCAAGCGGCCCCAGAGACCCAGTACTTC

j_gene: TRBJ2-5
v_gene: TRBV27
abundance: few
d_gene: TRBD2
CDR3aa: CASSPLGLAGEGSETQYF
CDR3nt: TGTGCCAGCAGTCCCTTGGGACTAGCGGGGGAGGGGTCGGAGACCCAGTACTTC

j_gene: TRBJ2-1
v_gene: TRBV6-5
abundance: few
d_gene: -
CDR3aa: CACRRLPSSYNEQFF
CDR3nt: TGTGCCTGCCGTCGGCTACCCAGCTCCTACAATGAGCAGTTCTTC

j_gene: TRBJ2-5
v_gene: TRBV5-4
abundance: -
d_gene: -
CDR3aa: CASSLAADGQETQYF
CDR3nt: TGTGCCAGCAGCTTGGCTGCGGACGGACAAGAGACCCAGTACTTC

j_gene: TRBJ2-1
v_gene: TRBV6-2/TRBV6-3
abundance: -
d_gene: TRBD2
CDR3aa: CASSWIAGGHNEQFF
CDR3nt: TGTGCCAGCAGTTGGATAGCGGGGGGGCATAATGAGCAGTTCTTC

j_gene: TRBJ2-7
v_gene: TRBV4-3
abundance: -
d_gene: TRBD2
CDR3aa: CASSRGTSGSYEQYF
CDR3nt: TGCGCCAGCAGCCGCGGGACTAGCGGCTCCTACGAGCAGTACTTC

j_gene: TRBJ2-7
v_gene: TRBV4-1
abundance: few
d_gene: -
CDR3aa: CASSHPDSYEQYF
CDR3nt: TGCGCCAGCAGCCATCCCGACAGCTACGAGCAGTACTTC

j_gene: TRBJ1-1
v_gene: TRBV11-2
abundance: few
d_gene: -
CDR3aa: CASSSTEFMNTEAFF
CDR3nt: TGTGCCAGCAGCTCGACAGAGTTCATGAACACTGAAGCTTTCTTT

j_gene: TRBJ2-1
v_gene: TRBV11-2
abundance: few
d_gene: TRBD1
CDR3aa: CASSLLGTGGNEQFF
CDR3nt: TGTGCCAGCAGCTTATTGGGGACAGGGGGGAATGAGCAGTTCTTC

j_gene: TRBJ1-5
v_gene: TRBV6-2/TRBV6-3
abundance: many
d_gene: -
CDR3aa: CASSYTPQGQVEPQHF
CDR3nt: TGTGCCAGCAGTTACACTCCGCAGGGGCAGGTGGAGCCCCAGCATTTT

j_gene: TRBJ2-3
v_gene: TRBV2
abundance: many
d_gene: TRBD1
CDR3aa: CASSGDRGPDTQYF
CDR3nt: TGTGCCAGCAGTGGGGACAGGGGGCCCGATACGCAGTATTTT

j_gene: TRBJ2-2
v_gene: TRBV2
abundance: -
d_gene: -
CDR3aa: CASSSRELNTGELFF
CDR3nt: TGTGCCAGCAGTTCGAGGGAACTGAACACCGGGGAGCTGTTTTTT

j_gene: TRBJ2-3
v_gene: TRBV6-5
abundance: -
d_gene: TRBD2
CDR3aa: CASSYLRTSGTDTQYF
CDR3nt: TGTGCCAGCAGTTACCTCAGGACTAGCGGCACAGATACGCAGTATTTT

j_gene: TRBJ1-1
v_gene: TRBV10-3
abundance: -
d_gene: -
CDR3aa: CAISQGQNTEAFF
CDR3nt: TGTGCCATATCTCAAGGGCAGAACACTGAAGCTTTCTTT

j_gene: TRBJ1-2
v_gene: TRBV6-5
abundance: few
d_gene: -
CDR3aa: CASSYSILDFRYGYTF
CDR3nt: TGTGCCAGCAGTTACTCGATTTTGGACTTTCGATATGGCTACACCTTC

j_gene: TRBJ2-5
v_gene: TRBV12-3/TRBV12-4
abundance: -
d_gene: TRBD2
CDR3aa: CASSVPSGGQETQYF
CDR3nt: TGTGCCAGCAGTGTCCCTAGCGGGGGGCAAGAGACCCAGTACTTC

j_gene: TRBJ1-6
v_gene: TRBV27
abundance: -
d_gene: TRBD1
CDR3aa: CASSIGQGITPLHF
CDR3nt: TGTGCCAGCAGTATAGGACAGGGTATAACACCCCTCCACTTT

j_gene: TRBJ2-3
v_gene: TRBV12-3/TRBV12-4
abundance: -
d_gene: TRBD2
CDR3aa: CASTPLAVTDTQYF
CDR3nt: TGTGCCAGCACCCCCCTAGCGGTCACAGATACGCAGTATTTT

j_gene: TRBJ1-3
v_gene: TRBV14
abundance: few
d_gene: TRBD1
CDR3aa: CASSQEDRVLTGNTIYF
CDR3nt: TGTGCCAGCAGCCAAGAAGACAGGGTTTTAACTGGAAACACCATATATTTT

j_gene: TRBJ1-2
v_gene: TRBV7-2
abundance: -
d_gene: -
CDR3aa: CASSLNQKYGYTF
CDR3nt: TGTGCCAGCAGCTTAAATCAGAAGTATGGCTACACCTTC

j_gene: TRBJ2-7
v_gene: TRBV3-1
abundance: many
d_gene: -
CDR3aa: CASSQLTGEQYF
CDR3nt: TGTGCCAGCAGCCAACTGACAGGCGAGCAGTACTTC

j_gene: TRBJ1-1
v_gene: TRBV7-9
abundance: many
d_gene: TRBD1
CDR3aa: CASSPTGGTMNTEAFF
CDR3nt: TGTGCCAGCAGCCCTACAGGGGGGACGATGAACACTGAAGCTTTCTTT

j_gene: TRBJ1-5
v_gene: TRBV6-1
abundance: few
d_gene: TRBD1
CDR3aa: CASTQRQGQNQPQHF
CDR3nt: TGTGCCAGCACCCAAAGACAGGGACAGAATCAGCCCCAGCATTTT

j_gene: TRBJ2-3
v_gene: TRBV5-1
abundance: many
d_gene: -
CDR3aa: CASSLGDSTDTQYF
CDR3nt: TGCGCCAGCAGCTTGGGGGACAGCACAGATACGCAGTATTTT

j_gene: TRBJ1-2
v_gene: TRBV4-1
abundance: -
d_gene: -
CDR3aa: CASSQDFGSVGEDYTF
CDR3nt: TGCGCCAGCAGCCAAGATTTCGGTTCGGTTGGAGAGGACTACACCTTC

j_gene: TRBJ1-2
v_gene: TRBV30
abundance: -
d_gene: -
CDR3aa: CAWRGPGAAPNYGYTF
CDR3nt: TGTGCCTGGAGGGGTCCGGGAGCAGCGCCTAACTATGGCTACACCTTC

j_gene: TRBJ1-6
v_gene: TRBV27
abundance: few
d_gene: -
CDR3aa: CASSPVWVGGNNSPLHF
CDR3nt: TGTGCCAGCAGTCCCGTGTGGGTGGGGGGAAATAATTCACCCCTCCACTTT

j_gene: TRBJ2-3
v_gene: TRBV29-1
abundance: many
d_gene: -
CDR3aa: CSVVRRGTVLIPRDTDTQYF
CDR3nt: TGCAGCGTTGTCCGCCGGGGGACAGTGTTAATCCCGCGGGACACAGATACGCAGTATTTT

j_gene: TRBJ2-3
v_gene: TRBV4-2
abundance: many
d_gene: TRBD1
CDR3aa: CASSRTRQGAADTQYF
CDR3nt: TGTGCCAGCAGCCGCACCAGACAGGGGGCCGCAGATACGCAGTATTTT

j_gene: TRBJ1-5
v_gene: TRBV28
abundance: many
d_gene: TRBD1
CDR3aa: CASSLGRGTVYNQPQHF
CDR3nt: TGTGCCAGCAGTCTAGGCCGGGGGACAGTATACAATCAGCCCCAGCATTTT

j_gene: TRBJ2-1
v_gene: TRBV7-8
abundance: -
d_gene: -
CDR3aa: CASSLARSSYNEQFF
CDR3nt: TGTGCCAGCAGCTTAGCGAGGAGCTCCTACAATGAGCAGTTCTTC

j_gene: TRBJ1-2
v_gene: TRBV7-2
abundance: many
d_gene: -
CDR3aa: CASSPSQGYHGYTF
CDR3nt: TGTGCCAGCAGCCCAAGCCAGGGGTACCATGGCTACACCTTC

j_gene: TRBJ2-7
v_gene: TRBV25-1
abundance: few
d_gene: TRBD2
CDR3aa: CASSNSTSGGPFDEQYF
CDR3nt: TGTGCCAGCAGTAACTCGACTAGCGGGGGCCCTTTTGACGAGCAGTACTTC

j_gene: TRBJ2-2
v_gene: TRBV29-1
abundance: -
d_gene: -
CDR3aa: CSVERQTNTGELFF
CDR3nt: TGCAGCGTTGAAAGGCAAACGAACACCGGGGAGCTGTTTTTT

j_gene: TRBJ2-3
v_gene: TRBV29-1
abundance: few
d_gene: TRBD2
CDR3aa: CSVAPSTSGTDTQYF
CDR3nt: TGCAGCGTGGCTCCTTCGACTAGCGGCACAGATACGCAGTATTTT